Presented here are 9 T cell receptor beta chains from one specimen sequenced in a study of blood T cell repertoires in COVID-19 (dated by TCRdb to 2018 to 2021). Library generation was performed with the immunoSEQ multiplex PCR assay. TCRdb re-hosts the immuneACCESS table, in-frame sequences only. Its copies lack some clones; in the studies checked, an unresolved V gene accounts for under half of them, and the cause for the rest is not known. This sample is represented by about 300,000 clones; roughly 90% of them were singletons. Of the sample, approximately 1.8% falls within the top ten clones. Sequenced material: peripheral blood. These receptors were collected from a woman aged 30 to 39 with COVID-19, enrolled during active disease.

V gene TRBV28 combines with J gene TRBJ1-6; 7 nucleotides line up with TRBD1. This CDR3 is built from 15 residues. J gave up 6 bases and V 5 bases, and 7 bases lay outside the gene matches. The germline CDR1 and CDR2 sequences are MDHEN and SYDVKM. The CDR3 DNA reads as TGTGCCAGCAGTACCACGACAGGGACTAATTCACCCCTCCACTTT. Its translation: CASSTTTGTNSPLHF.

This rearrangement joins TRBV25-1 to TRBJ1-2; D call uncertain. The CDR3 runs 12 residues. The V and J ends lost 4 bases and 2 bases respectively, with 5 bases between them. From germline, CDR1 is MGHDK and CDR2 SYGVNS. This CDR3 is CASSGHNYGYTF. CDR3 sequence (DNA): TGTGCCAGCAGTGGACACAACTATGGCTACACCTTC.

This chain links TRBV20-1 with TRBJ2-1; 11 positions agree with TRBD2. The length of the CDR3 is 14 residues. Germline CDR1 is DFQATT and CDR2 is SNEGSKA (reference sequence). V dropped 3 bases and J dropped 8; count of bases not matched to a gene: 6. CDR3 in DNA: TGCAGTGCTAGTAGTAGCGGGGGGGCGTATGAGCAGTTCTTC. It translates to CSASSSGGAYEQFF.

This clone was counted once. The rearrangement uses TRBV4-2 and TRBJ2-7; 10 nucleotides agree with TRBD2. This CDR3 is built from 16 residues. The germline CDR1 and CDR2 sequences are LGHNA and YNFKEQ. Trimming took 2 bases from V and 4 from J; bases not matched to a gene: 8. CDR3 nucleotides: TGTGCCAGCAGCCAACTCAGCGGGGGGGCTGTTTACGAGCAGTACTTC. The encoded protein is CASSQLSGGAVYEQYF.

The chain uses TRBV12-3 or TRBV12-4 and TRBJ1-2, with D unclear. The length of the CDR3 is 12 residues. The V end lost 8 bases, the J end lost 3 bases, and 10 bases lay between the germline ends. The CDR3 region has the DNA TGTGCCAGCGTTGACACGGACTATGGCTACACCTTC. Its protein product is CASVDTDYGYTF.

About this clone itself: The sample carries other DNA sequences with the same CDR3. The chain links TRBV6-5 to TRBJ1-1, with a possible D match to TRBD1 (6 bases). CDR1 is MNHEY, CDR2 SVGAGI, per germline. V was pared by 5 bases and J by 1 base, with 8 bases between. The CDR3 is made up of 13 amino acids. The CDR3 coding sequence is TGTGCCAGCAGTCTGACAGGGAACACTGAAGCTTTCTTT. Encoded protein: CASSLTGNTEAFF.

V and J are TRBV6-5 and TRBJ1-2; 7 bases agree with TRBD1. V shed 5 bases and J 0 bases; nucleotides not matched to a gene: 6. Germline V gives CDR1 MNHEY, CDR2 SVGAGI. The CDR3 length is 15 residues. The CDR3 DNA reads TGTGCCAGCAGTACACCCGGGACAGCTAACTATGGCTACACCTTC. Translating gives CASSTPGTANYGYTF.

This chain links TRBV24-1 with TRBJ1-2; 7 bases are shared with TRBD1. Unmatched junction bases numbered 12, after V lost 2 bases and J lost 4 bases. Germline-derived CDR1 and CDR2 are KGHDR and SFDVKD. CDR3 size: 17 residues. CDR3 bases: TGTGCCACCAGTGATTCCGCAACAGGGGCACAGCTCTATGGCTACACCTTC. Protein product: CATSDSATGAQLYGYTF.

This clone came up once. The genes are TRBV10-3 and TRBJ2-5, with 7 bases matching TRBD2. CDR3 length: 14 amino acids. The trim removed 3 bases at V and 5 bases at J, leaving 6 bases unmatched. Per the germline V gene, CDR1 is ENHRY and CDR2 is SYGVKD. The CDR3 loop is CAISDPGGSETQYF. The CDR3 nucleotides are TGTGCCATCAGTGACCCCGGGGGGTCGGAGACCCAGTACTTC.